This TCR beta chain emerged from a study of cytomegalovirus exposure and HLA in healthy donors (dated by TCRdb to about 2017). The study in broad terms: In an earlier analysis of approximately 500 of the donors, 250 to 300 Gb of sequence data and 120 million or so unique TCR beta sequences from about 179 million T cells were reported. All discovery cohort repertoires had been generated on a single sequencing platform. Donor age, sex, ethnicity and CMV serostatus were collected together with the repertoire data. Approximately 300 gigabases of sequencing data and 91 million or so unique TCR sequences made up an early release that covered approximately 650 HLA-typed donors. The T cell repertoires of around 730 subjects were profiled by immunosequencing and related to cytomegalovirus serostatus. The later analysis used no new phenotypic data to find candidate immune exposures, relying instead on TCR beta sequences and their occurrence across donors. A later analysis re-examined previously published TCR beta repertoires from more than 550 donors and added high-resolution HLA genotyping to investigate patterns of TCR occurrence. Five DR-DQ haplotypes were treated as single units for association and clustering because of strong linkage in the cohort. An earlier analysis of 500 to 750 of the donors applied high-throughput TCR beta sequencing to assess whether each TCR beta V gene segment acted as functional or pseudogenic. On average, around 240,000 unique TCR beta nucleotide sequences were sequenced per donor among a few hundred genotyped donors of the cohort, with roughly 18% of those sequences being non-productive. In a later genetic analysis, genome-wide SNP genotypes for about three fifths of the 666 donors were used, and that subset was treated as a discovery cohort. Typing coverage varied by locus: roughly 620-630 donors for A, B, C, DRB1 and DQB1; approximately 500 for DQA1; about 600 for DPA1; approximately 450 for DPB1. Besides the first cohort of approximately 670 subjects, a separate validation cohort made up of over a hundred different subjects was used. The aim of the study was to test whether cataloging public T cell receptors could identify signatures of past pathogen exposure. To predict cytomegalovirus infection status, the study brought together high-throughput TCR immunosequencing, statistical association of individual TCRs with disease status, and machine learning. HLA typing included class I and class II loci at four-digit resolution. Among the approximately 420 genotyped donors, around 81% belonged to the genetic ancestry cluster associated with self-reported Caucasian donors.

Libraries came from the immunoSEQ multiplex PCR assay. The multiplex PCR relied on a mix of 60 forward primers for TCR Vbeta segments and 13 reverse primers for TCR Jbeta segments. The CDR3 region of rearranged TCR beta genes was amplified from genomic DNA with a multiplex PCR assay. On the Illumina HiSeq System, the amplified TCR beta libraries were sequenced as 87-base-pair reads. In the paper's pipeline: In a later analysis, some 80 million unique TCR beta chains were counted across the approximately 620 repertoires, and approximately 11 million of these chains were shared by at least two donors. A nearest-neighbor algorithm error-corrected the raw reads and collapsed the reads into unique sequences, merging closely related sequences to remove PCR and sequencing errors. V, D and J gene segments were assigned by aligning CDR3 sequences to IMGT reference sequences. For a sequence to be retained, at least a six-nucleotide match to both a V gene segment and a J gene segment was required. A rearrangement counted as productive if the CDR3 had no stop codons and remained in frame with V and J, and every other rearrangement counted as non-productive. CDR3 was defined according to IMGT convention as the region running from the second conserved V-encoded cysteine to the conserved J-encoded phenylalanine. The earlier analysis of around 640 of the donors excluded sequences that lacked an unambiguous match to a single V gene segment. An earlier analysis of some 500 of the donors classified V segments as functional when productive rearrangements were above 56.7% and as segregating when the standard deviation between donors was above 5%. A statistical classification framework was built for diagnosing cytomegalovirus status from the catalog of TCR beta chain sequences. In a later analysis, V and J genes were assigned by comparing TCR nucleotide sequences against IMGT/GENE-DB human TR gene sequences. In a later analysis, CDR3 sequences and most-parsimonious VDJ recombination scenarios were assigned using the TCRdist pipeline. In a later analysis, each TCR beta chain was defined by its CDR3 amino acid sequence together with its V-gene family, and reads lacking a unique V-gene family were excluded. In a later analysis, approximately 640 highly shared, low-generation-probability nucleotide sequences were removed to address suspected cross-contamination and a sequencing artifact. In a later analysis, a clonal expansion index was calculated for each public chain from normalized within-repertoire ranks of inferred template counts. In a later analysis, generation probabilities were computed using a VDJ recombination model fitted to out-of-frame rearrangements, and the results were checked against IGoR. A later analysis scored TCR-TCR, TCR-HLA and TCR-CMV co-occurrence with hypergeometric tests, applying a repertoire-size bias correction to TCR pairs. A later analysis estimated false discovery rates by permuting HLA or CMV assignments 20 times. In a later analysis, co-occurring TCRs were grouped using DBSCAN, and TCRdist sequence similarity was added for clustering within HLA-allele-positive subsets. Repertoires with fewer than 30,000 or more than 120,000 public chains, plus five repertoires with anomalous nucleotide sharing, were excluded from co-occurrence clustering. TCRdb holds this immuneACCESS table with in-frame rearrangements only. Some clones are missing; in checked studies, unresolved V genes explain under half, and the rest has no known cause. D and trimming were read from the DNA, whereas the V and J calls and clone size are those reported in that table. This sample's records show around 70,000 clones. The top ten clones comprise less than 6% of the sample.

Frequency classes this clone as medium-sized (0.01 to 0.1%); no count is given. The antigen it recognizes is unknown. Study-level results and caveats: The earlier analysis of a few hundred of the donors excluded roughly 17 rarely observed V segments, including chromosome 9 orphons, because counts were too low. The sequencing pipeline was judged likely to have produced a cluster of highly shared sequence variants as a technical artifact. According to the authors, the approach could potentially be generalized to other disease states and immunological phenotypes. Across donors, most TCR sequences were observed very rarely, whereas some public TCRs were present in many individuals. The 87-base-pair reads could not distinguish some IMGT-functional V segments, including TRBV6-2 and TRBV6-3, so those segments were excluded. For the cohort, immune exposure information was limited to CMV serostatus. In a later analysis, some 17,000 TCR beta sequences were associated with specific HLA alleles at a false discovery rate of 0.05. In a later analysis, several top co-occurrence clusters were reported to appear linked to parvovirus B19, influenza, CMV and Epstein-Barr virus. The cohort was sequenced for TCR beta chains only, and without alpha or paired-chain data the features that could be detected were limited. The classifier was reported to diagnose cytomegalovirus status with high specificity and sensitivity in both the original cohort and the validation cohort. Compared with equally common non-associated chains, HLA-associated TCR beta chains in a later analysis were more clonally expanded and had lower generation probabilities. In vitro tests confirmed that a few of the cytomegalovirus-associated TCR beta chains recognize cytomegalovirus antigens. Because HLA typing was missing for some donors at each locus, association tests included only the typed subset. A total of roughly 160 TCR beta chains were listed by the study as associated with cytomegalovirus. According to a later genetic analysis, donors in an Asian-associated ancestry cluster had fewer N-insertions in productive TCRs than the approximately 650-donor mean. According to a later analysis, most CMV-associated TCR beta chains appeared to be HLA-restricted, and the HLA associations seemed to be driven largely by CMV exposure. Sequencing depth was assumed to be roughly uniform across donors in the presence/absence analyses, though that assumption may not hold. A further reported finding was that TCR beta sequences accurately predicted the HLA-A and HLA-B alleles for most subjects in the first cohort. V-gene and J-gene trimming of TCR beta chains was associated with a missense DCLRE1C variant in a later genetic analysis, and the association was replicated in an independent cohort. Linkage disequilibrium might explain the correlated functional status among segregating V segments, but an unknown experimental factor could not be excluded. Broadly in line with IMGT annotations, most TCR beta V segments showed up in productive rearrangements about 87% or about 30% of the time in an earlier analysis of several hundred of the donors. When HLA alleles, especially DR and DQ, strongly co-occurred, attributing TCR associations to individual alleles was difficult. In a later analysis, TCR association rates were found to vary across HLA loci, with the most associated TCRs seen for DRB1 alleles and the fewest for HLA-C alleles.

The CDR3 runs 15 amino acids, cysteine and phenylalanine included. Only the CDR3 part of the read is kept: 45 bases, read in frame from the first base. Sequences SNHLY (CDR1) and FYNNEI (CDR2) are obtained from the germline V gene. Trimming takes 7 bases off V and 6 bases off J; junction bases not matched to a gene: 10. The cohort comprised 670 or so healthy bone marrow donors. At the time of sampling, all cohort members were nominally healthy, though unrecorded immune exposures were likely present. The donor tested CMV seronegative, placing the donor among the 352 seronegative members of the cohort. Every donor gave a peripheral blood sample, and the peripheral blood mononuclear cells from that sample were used for TCR beta sequencing. Genomic DNA extraction from the blood cell samples was performed with the Qiagen DNeasy Blood Extraction Kit.

This chain joins TRBV2 to TRBJ2-2, with 8 junctional bases fitting TRBD1. The clonotype was recovered from a man in his forties in good health and CMV-seronegative. Input material: PBMCs. The DNA reads TGTGCCAGCAACCCGGGACAGGTCGTCCCCGGGGAGCTGTTTTTT. Its translation reads: CASNPGQVVPGELFF. Extended through the reference TRBV2 and TRBJ2-2 proteins, this CDR3 yields the full variable domain: EPEVTQTPSHQVTQMGQEVILRCVPISNHLYFYWYRQILGQKVEFLVSFYNNEISEKSEIFDDQFSVERPDGSNFTLKIRSTKLEDSAMYFCASNPGQVVPGELFFGEGSRLTVL.